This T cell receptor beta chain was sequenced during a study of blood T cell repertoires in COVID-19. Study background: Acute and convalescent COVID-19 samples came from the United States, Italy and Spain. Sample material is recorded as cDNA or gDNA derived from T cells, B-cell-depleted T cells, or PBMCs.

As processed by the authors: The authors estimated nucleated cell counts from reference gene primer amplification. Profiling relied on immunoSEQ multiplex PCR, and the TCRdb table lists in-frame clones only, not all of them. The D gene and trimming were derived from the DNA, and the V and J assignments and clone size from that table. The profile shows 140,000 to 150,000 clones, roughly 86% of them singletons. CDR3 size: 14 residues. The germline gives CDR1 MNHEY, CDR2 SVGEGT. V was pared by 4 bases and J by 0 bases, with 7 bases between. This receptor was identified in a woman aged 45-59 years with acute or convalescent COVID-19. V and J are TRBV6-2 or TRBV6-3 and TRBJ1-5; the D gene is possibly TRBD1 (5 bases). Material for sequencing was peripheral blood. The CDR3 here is CASSSTASNQPQHF. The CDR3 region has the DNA TGTGCCAGCAGTTCGACAGCTAGCAATCAGCCCCAGCATTTT.